The present TCR beta chain was sequenced within a study of T-cell reconstitution after alpha-beta-depleted transplantation in children (dated by TCRdb to 2016 to 2018). A note on the overall study: T-cell immune reconstitution after TCRalphabeta/CD19-depleted allogeneic hematopoietic cell transplantation in children was quantitatively tracked in the study by means of TCR repertoire profiling.

This clonotype was found a few times. Its antigen remains undetermined. Base quality data are lacking; no much larger clone is found one base away. From the germline V gene, CDR1 is MGHRA and CDR2 is YSYEKL. The CDR3 contains 14 residues, cysteine and phenylalanine counted. The CDR3 DNA has 42 bases and is translated from base 1. V is cut by 0 bases and J by 8 bases, and the space between the germline ends is 11 bases. What the authors observed across the whole study: The frequencies of hyperexpanded clones fell over the following months, and after one year, T-cell counts and TCRbeta diversity were mostly attributed to newly produced T cells. The apparently early recovery of alphabetaT-cell counts about two months after transplant reportedly depended on only several hundred rapidly expanded clones that came from non-depleted graft cells. The high TCRbeta diversity at day 60 in some patients was ascribed to recipient T cells and intrathymic progenitors that had survived conditioning.

Library construction relied on PCR. TCRdb lists the instrument as Illumina HiSeq 2500. Molecular barcoding was employed in the preparation of TCR libraries, with unique molecular identifiers being used to normalize TCRbeta repertoire quantification. TCRdb applied fastp at Q25 and MiXCR to the public reads, then kept only in-frame beta chains. Under each unique CDR3 protein, matching rows form one entry showing the most common genes and DNA. This sample gives about 900,000 distinct CDR3 sequences in total; roughly 29% of them show up just once. The ten largest clones capture over 25% of the sample. The treatment or condition tag for this specimen amounts to: allogeneic hematopoietic cell transplantation with graft depleted of TCRalphabeta T cells and CD19 B cells. Transplant recipients were children who received TCRalphabeta/CD19-depleted allogeneic hematopoietic cell grafts.

Recombination linked TRBV4-1 to TRBJ2-1; the D gene is perhaps TRBD2, on 5 matching bases. The TCR sequence derives from a boy less than two years old who had a stem cell transplant for SCID, so the T cells may come from the graft donor. The material sequenced was PBMCs, mostly from graft donor cells, taken 360 days after TCRalphabeta/CD19-depleted stem cell transplant. The DNA sequence is TGCGCCAGCAGCCAAGATGAGCTAGCCGATGAGCAGTTCTTC. This translates into CASSQDELADEQFF.